Each of the 18 T cell receptor beta chains below was sequenced from the same sample in a study of cytomegalovirus exposure and HLA in healthy donors. Vbeta (60) and Jbeta (13) primers were used in the PCR. TCRdb keeps only in-frame clones here, not all; method: immunoSEQ multiplex PCR. This table has roughly 120,000 clones, about 84% appearing once. Sample: PBMCs. These receptors were taken from a middle-aged man in good health and CMV-seronegative.

In this sample, this clone turned up once. The rearrangement links TRBV13 to TRBJ1-1; D call uncertain. CDR1 and CDR2 from the germline V gene are PRHDT and FYEKMQ (reference sequence). The V gene lost 3 bases and the J gene lost 6 bases, with 14 bases spanning the gap. The CDR3 runs 14 residues. The CDR3 reads CASSFISGVSEAFF. CDR3 DNA sequence: TGTGCCAGCAGCTTTATCTCCGGGGTATCTGAAGCTTTCTTT.

This clone has a handful of counts. CDR3 sequence reads: CASRPDSGYGYTF. In nucleotides, the CDR3 is TGTGCCAGCAGACCGGATTCAGGGTATGGCTACACCTTC. The genes are TRBV5-6 and TRBJ1-2, with D perhaps matching TRBD1 (5 bases). V lost 5 bases to trimming and J lost 5 bases, with 13 bases between them. The germline gives CDR1 SGHDT, CDR2 YYEEEE. The CDR3 length is 13 residues.

The genes are TRBV9 and TRBJ1-5; D uncertain. This CDR3 contains 12 residues. The V end lost 3 bases, the J end lost 4 bases, and 5 bases lay between the germline ends. Germline V gene lookup returns CDR1 SGDLS and CDR2 YYNGEE. The CDR3 is CASSAGNQPQHF. The CDR3 DNA reads as TGTGCCAGCAGCGCGGGTAATCAGCCCCAGCATTTT.

This chain uses TRBV10-3 with TRBJ1-5, with D possibly being TRBD1 (5 bases). V shed 2 bases and J shed 7 bases, with 12 bases lying between them. Germline CDR1 ENHRY, CDR2 SYGVKD. The CDR3 totals 14 residues. CDR3 in amino acids: CAISEPWEGQPQHF. The CDR3 region has the DNA TGTGCCATCAGTGAGCCGTGGGAGGGGCAGCCCCAGCATTTT.

This rearrangement joins TRBV19 to TRBJ1-4; D is possibly TRBD1 (6 bases). The CDR3 length is 15 residues. From germline, CDR1 is LNHDA and CDR2 SQIVND (reference sequence). The V and J ends lost 5 bases and 2 bases respectively, with 12 bases between them. This CDR3 is CASSQGSWTNEKLFF. The CDR3 DNA reads as TGTGCCAGTAGTCAGGGGAGTTGGACTAATGAAAAACTGTTTTTT.

The chain employs TRBV9 and TRBJ1-4; the D is unclear. Trimming shortened V by 0 bases and J by 7 bases, and 16 bases separated the two germline ends. CDR1 and CDR2 from the germline V gene are SGDLS and YYNGEE. The CDR3 loop spans 16 amino acids. CDR3: CASSVGGGRTFEKLFF. CDR3 bases: TGTGCCAGCAGCGTAGGCGGAGGGCGGACCTTTGAAAAACTGTTTTTT.

The chain combines TRBV7-3 with TRBJ2-5; 12 bases match TRBD2. Per germline, CDR1 SGHTA and CDR2 FQGTGA. J lost 4 bases, V lost 5 bases, and 8 bases had no gene match. This CDR3 contains 16 residues. The CDR3 spells CASSPSGGAGGETQYF. The CDR3 DNA follows: TGTGCCAGCAGCCCTAGCGGGGGGGCTGGGGGAGAGACCCAGTACTTC.

This clone was counted between two and nine times. The rearrangement uses TRBV5-4 and TRBJ1-1; D uncertain. Germline V gene lookup returns CDR1 SGHNT and CDR2 YYREEE (reference sequence). The CDR3 totals 14 residues. V was cut by 7 bases and J by 1 base, with 14 bases left in between. Here the CDR3 DNA reads TGTGCCAGCGGGGAGAACCAACGGAACACTGAAGCTTTCTTT. As protein: CASGENQRNTEAFF.

The chain uses TRBV5-6 and TRBJ1-4; D is perhaps TRBD1 (6 bases). Germline-derived CDR1 and CDR2 are SGHDT and YYEEEE. The CDR3 spans 16 residues. V gave up 4 bases and J gave up 4 bases, with 17 bases separating them. This CDR3 reads CASSSFRQAINEKLFF. The CDR3 DNA is TGTGCCAGCAGCAGCTTCCGACAGGCGATTAATGAAAAACTGTTTTTT.

This chain uses TRBV18 with TRBJ2-7; no clear D gene. Trimming left V 2 bases short and J 7 bases short, with 6 bases between. The CDR3 is made up of 11 amino acids. Germline V gives CDR1 KGHSH, CDR2 LQKENI. For the CDR3, the DNA is TGTGCCAGCTCACCAGGAGTGGAGCAGTACTTC. Translated, it gives CASSPGVEQYF.

The chain joins TRBV9 to TRBJ1-1, with 7 bases aligning to TRBD1. Germline trimming cut 4 bases from V and 8 bases from J; bases unmatched to any gene: 5. The CDR3 length is 12 residues. CDR1 and CDR2 (germline): SGDLS, YYNGEE. CDR3 protein: CASSRTGAEAFF. The DNA of the CDR3 is TGTGCCAGCAGCCGGACAGGAGCGGAAGCTTTCTTT. The complete variable domain, with remaining parts taken from reference TRBV9 and TRBJ1-1, reads DSGVTQTPKHLITATGQRVTLRCSPRSGDLSVYWYQQSLDQGLQFLIQYYNGEERAKGNILERFSAQQFPDLHSELNLSSLELGDSALYFCASSRTGAEAFFGQGTRLTVV.

V gene TRBV6-1 combines with J gene TRBJ2-7; 8 bases align to TRBD1. V dropped 6 bases and J dropped 6; count of bases not matched to a gene: 10. The germline V gene encodes CDR1 MNHNS and CDR2 SASEGT. The CDR3 runs 14 residues. Here the CDR3 reads CASSESDRDGEQYF. The CDR3 nucleotides read TGTGCCAGCAGCGAATCGGACAGGGACGGCGAGCAGTACTTC.

The rearrangement joins TRBV9 to TRBJ2-1; D is possibly TRBD2 (5 bases). V was clipped by 7 bases and J by 6 bases, with 8 bases between them. Germline V gene sequence: CDR1 SGDLS, CDR2 YYNGEE. This CDR3 spans 11 amino acids. DNA for the CDR3: TGTGCCAGCGGACTGGGCAATGAGCAGTTCTTC. This encodes CASGLGNEQFF.

V and J are TRBV14 and TRBJ2-7; TRBD2 might be the D (5 bases). Germline CDR1 is SGHDN and CDR2 is FVKESK. The CDR3 runs to 14 residues. V was trimmed by 1 base and J by 5 bases, leaving 12 bases between them. CDR3 loop: CASSQVTGYHEQYF. CDR3 nucleotide sequence: TGTGCCAGCAGCCAAGTCACGGGGTATCACGAGCAGTACTTC.

The rearrangement uses TRBV11-1 and TRBJ1-3; maybe TRBD1 (5 bases). Deletions cut 5 bases from V and 3 bases from J, with 14 bases between. The germline V gene encodes CDR1 SGHAT and CDR2 FQDESV (reference sequence). The CDR3 sequence is 15 residues long. The CDR3 DNA follows: TGTGCCAGCAGCGCAGGGTCGAGCGATGGAAACACCATATATTTT. Amino acid sequence: CASSAGSSDGNTIYF.

This chain joins TRBV25-1 and TRBJ2-1, with 9 bases matching TRBD2. Per the germline V gene, CDR1 is MGHDK and CDR2 is SYGVNS. The CDR3 contains 15 residues. The V and J ends lost 6 bases and 7 bases, in that order; junction bases with no gene match: 10. The CDR3 coding sequence is TGTGCCAGCAGCCGAGGCGGGGGGGCCATGAATGAGCAGTTCTTC. It codes for CASSRGGGAMNEQFF.

This clone has just one count. The CDR3 DNA follows: TGTGCCAGCAGCATCAGGGATTCCTATGGCTACACCTTC. Protein product: CASSIRDSYGYTF. The chain combines TRBV7-8 with TRBJ1-2, with TRBD1 as a possible D gene (5 bases). The CDR3 is made up of 13 amino acids. Trimming left V 5 bases short and J 4 bases short, with 11 bases between. Germline CDR1 reads SGHVS; CDR2 reads FQNEAQ.

The rearrangement uses TRBV29-1 and TRBJ1-1; D is undetermined. Per the germline V gene, CDR1 is SQVTM and CDR2 is ANQGSEA. The V gene lost 4 bases and the J gene lost 6 bases, with 9 bases spanning the gap. The CDR3 has 11 residues. The CDR3 is CSVALQAEAFF. CDR3 nucleotides: TGCAGCGTTGCCCTTCAGGCTGAAGCTTTCTTT. The whole variable domain, filled in from reference TRBV29-1 and TRBJ1-1, reads SAVISQKPSRDICQRGTSLTIQCQVDSQVTMMFWYRQQPGQSLTLIATANQGSEATYESGFVIDKFPISRPNLTFSTLTVSNMSPEDSSIYLCSVALQAEAFFGQGTRLTVV.